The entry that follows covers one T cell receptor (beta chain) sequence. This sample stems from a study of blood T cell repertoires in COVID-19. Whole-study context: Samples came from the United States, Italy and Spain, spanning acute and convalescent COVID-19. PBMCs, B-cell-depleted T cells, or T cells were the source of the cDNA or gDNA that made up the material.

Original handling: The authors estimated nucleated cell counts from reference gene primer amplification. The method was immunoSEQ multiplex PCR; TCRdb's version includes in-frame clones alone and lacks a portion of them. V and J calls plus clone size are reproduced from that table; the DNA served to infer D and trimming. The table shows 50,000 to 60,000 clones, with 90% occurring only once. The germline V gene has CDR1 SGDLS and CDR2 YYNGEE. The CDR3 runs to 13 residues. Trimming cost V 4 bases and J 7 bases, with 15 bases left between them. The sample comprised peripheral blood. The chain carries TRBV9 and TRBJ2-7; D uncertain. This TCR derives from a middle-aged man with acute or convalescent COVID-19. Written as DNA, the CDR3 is TGTGCCAGCAGCCCCGCTCCCCACGGGGAGCAGTACTTC. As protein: CASSPAPHGEQYF.